The 24 T cell receptor beta chains listed next were all sequenced from one sample in a study of cytomegalovirus exposure and HLA in healthy donors. Only in-frame clones appear in the TCRdb table, and some are missing; sequencing was by immunoSEQ multiplex PCR. This table has more than 150,000 clones, more than 75% appearing once. Sequenced sample: PBMCs. Receptors were obtained from a man between 18 and 35 years old in good health and CMV-seronegative.

The CDR3 DNA follows: TGTGCCAGCAGTTACTCGTACCCACCAGATAATTCACCCCTCCACTTT. It specifies CASSYSYPPDNSPLHF. This chain joins TRBV6-6 and TRBJ1-6; D call uncertain. This CDR3 contains 16 residues. Germline CDR1 MNHNY, CDR2 SVGAGI (reference sequence). Trimming shortened V by 0 bases and J by 5 bases, and 11 bases separated the two germline ends.

This chain links TRBV27 with TRBJ1-2; D is unresolved. This CDR3 has 14 amino acids. V was cut by 3 bases and J by 5 bases, with 13 bases left in between. Germline CDR1 reads MNHEY; CDR2 reads SMNVEV (reference sequence). This CDR3 reads CASSLDPGSYGYTF. The CDR3 coding sequence is TGTGCCAGCAGTTTGGACCCGGGGAGTTATGGCTACACCTTC.

The CDR3: CASSWVGQGESPLHF. CDR3 coding DNA: TGTGCCAGCAGCTGGGTGGGACAGGGGGAATCACCCCTCCACTTT. This rearrangement joins TRBV5-4 to TRBJ1-6; the match to TRBD1 covers 11 bases. Germline CDR1 SGHNT, CDR2 YYREEE (reference sequence). V shed 3 bases and J 10 bases; nucleotides not matched to a gene: 6. This CDR3 has 15 amino acids. Filled out from reference TRBV5-4 and TRBJ1-6, the complete variable domain reads ETGVTQSPTHLIKTRGQQVTLRCSSQSGHNTVSWYQQALGQGPQFIFQYYREEENGRGNFPPRFSGLQFPNYSSELNVNALELDDSALYLCASSWVGQGESPLHFGNGTRLTVT.

The chain carries TRBV5-1 and TRBJ1-6; D may be TRBD1 (5 bases). The germline V gene has CDR1 SGHRS and CDR2 YFSETQ. Trimming stripped 2 bases from V and 7 bases from J, with 10 bases between. The CDR3 length is 14 residues. CDR3 bases: TGCGCCAGCAGCTTACAGGTGGAGAATTCACCCCTCCACTTT. Translated: CASSLQVENSPLHF.

CDR3 DNA sequence: TGTGCCAGCAGTTTAGGGACAGGGGACACTGAAGCTTTCTTT. This sequence encodes CASSLGTGDTEAFF. The chain joins TRBV28 to TRBJ1-1, with TRBD1 matching 10 bases. The CDR3 has 14 residues. Germline V gene data show CDR1 as MDHEN and CDR2 as SYDVKM. The J segment lost 3 bases and the V segment lost 2 bases, leaving 0 bases of the junction unmatched.

The rearrangement joins TRBV5-6 to TRBJ2-5, with D uncertain. V was cut by 0 bases and J by 5 bases, with 8 bases left in between. The CDR3 is 13 residues long. Looked up from germline, CDR1 is SGHDT and CDR2 is YYEEEE. CDR3 protein: CASSLGAWETQYF. The DNA of the CDR3 is TGTGCCAGCAGCTTGGGGGCTTGGGAGACCCAGTACTTC.

This clone appeared a single time. The rearrangement uses TRBV7-8 and TRBJ1-5; TRBD1 matches 9 bases. With 1 base clipped from V and 7 bases from J, the junction kept 11 bases outside the gene matches. The germline gives CDR1 SGHVS, CDR2 FQNEAQ. The CDR3 is made up of 17 amino acids. The CDR3 loop reads CASSLGGTGLILQPQHF. In DNA, the CDR3 is TGTGCCAGCAGCTTAGGAGGGACAGGGCTTATTTTGCAGCCCCAGCATTTT. The complete variable domain, with remaining parts taken from reference TRBV7-8 and TRBJ1-5, reads GAGVSQSPRYKVAKRGQDVALRCDPISGHVSLFWYQQALGQGPEFLTYFQNEAQLDKSGLPSDRFFAERPEGSVSTLKIQRTQQEDSAVYLCASSLGGTGLILQPQHFGDGTRLSIL.

This chain's CDR3 is CASSLAWGGGQPQHF. DNA for the CDR3: TGTGCCAGCAGCTTAGCGTGGGGGGGCGGTCAGCCCCAGCATTTT. The chain carries TRBV7-2 and TRBJ1-5; a possible D gene is TRBD1 (6 bases). Trimming took off 0 bases at V and 6 bases at J, with 12 bases between the two ends. Germline CDR1 and CDR2: SGHTA and FQGNSA. The CDR3 extends over 15 amino acids. Filled out from reference TRBV7-2 and TRBJ1-5, the complete variable domain reads GAGVSQSPSNKVTEKGKDVELRCDPISGHTALYWYRQSLGQGLEFLIYFQGNSAPDKSGLPSDRFSAERTGGSVSTLTIQRTQQEDSAVYLCASSLAWGGGQPQHFGDGTRLSIL.

This clone was counted many times. The V call is TRBV14, the J call TRBJ1-1; 9 bases are a match to TRBD1. This CDR3 is built from 15 residues. Germline CDR1 SGHDN, CDR2 FVKESK. J lost 4 bases, V lost 5 bases, and 8 bases had no gene match. The CDR3, as DNA: TGTGCCAGCAGCGCACAGGGGGCTCTGGGCACTGAAGCTTTCTTT. Its protein is CASSAQGALGTEAFF.

The V call is TRBV28, the J call TRBJ1-3; D possibly corresponds to TRBD1 (5 bases). Germline lookup yields CDR1 MDHEN and CDR2 SYDVKM. V was cut by 5 bases and J by 0 bases, with 14 bases left in between. CDR3 length: 16 residues. The CDR3 is CASSLFTGGSGNTIYF. The CDR3 DNA follows: TGTGCCAGCAGTCTTTTTACGGGGGGCTCTGGAAACACCATATATTTT.

This chain links TRBV19 with TRBJ2-7, with 8 nucleotides matching TRBD2. The CDR3 length is 15 residues. V shed 5 bases and J 0 bases; nucleotides not matched to a gene: 6. The germline gives CDR1 LNHDA, CDR2 SQIVND (reference sequence). The CDR3 region is CASSLSGTSSYEQYF. CDR3 nucleotides: TGTGCCAGTAGTTTATCCGGGACTAGCTCCTACGAGCAGTACTTC.

CDR3 in amino acids: CASRDTLGYEQYF. The CDR3 region has the DNA TGTGCCAGCAGGGATACCCTAGGCTACGAGCAGTACTTC. The chain couples TRBV14 to TRBJ2-7; D not certain. CDR3 length: 13 amino acids. The germline gives CDR1 SGHDN, CDR2 FVKESK. V gave up 6 bases and J gave up 3 bases, with 12 bases separating them.

The genes are TRBV27 and TRBJ2-1, with a possible D match to TRBD1 (5 bases). Germline-derived CDR1 and CDR2 are MNHEY and SMNVEV (reference sequence). The CDR3 covers 13 residues. Trimming shortened V by 6 bases and J by 5 bases, and 11 bases separated the two germline ends. The CDR3 here is CASSRAAHNEQFF. The CDR3 region has the DNA TGTGCCAGCAGCAGGGCAGCCCACAATGAGCAGTTCTTC.

This clone was found once. The chain carries TRBV7-9 and TRBJ1-2; D is unresolved. The CDR3 covers 11 residues. The V end was cut by 3 bases, the J end by 4 bases, with 3 bases between. The germline gives CDR1 SEHNR, CDR2 FQNEAQ (reference sequence). The CDR3 sequence is CASSFLYGYTF. The CDR3 region has the DNA TGTGCCAGCAGCTTCCTCTATGGCTACACCTTC.

This clone was recorded once. The CDR3 region is CASSYLSSYEQYF. The CDR3 bases are TGTGCCAGCAGTTACCTAAGCTCCTACGAGCAGTACTTC. The rearrangement links TRBV6-5 to TRBJ2-7; the D is unclear. CDR1 MNHEY and CDR2 SVGAGI come from the germline V gene. Between the trimmed V and J ends, which lost 2 bases and 0 bases, there was a span of 5 bases. The CDR3 is 13 amino acids.

V usage is TRBV10-2 and J usage is TRBJ1-4, with TRBD1 identical over 10 bases. Germline CDR1 is WSHSY and CDR2 is SAAADI. The CDR3 is 14 residues long. J lost 12 bases, V lost 3 bases, and 7 bases had no gene match. The CDR3 protein is CASSDGTGAPELFF. DNA for the CDR3: TGCGCCAGCAGTGATGGGACAGGGGCCCCAGAACTGTTTTTT.

The V gene is TRBV18, the J gene TRBJ1-5; 8 nucleotides align to TRBD1. The CDR3 totals 16 residues. Trimming removed 0 bases from V and 2 bases from J; junction bases left unmatched: 3. Germline CDR1 reads KGHSH; CDR2 reads LQKENI. The CDR3 spells CASSPPKTGGNQPQHF. In DNA form, the CDR3 reads TGTGCCAGCTCACCACCGAAGACAGGGGGCAATCAGCCCCAGCATTTT.

This clone appeared a single time. The V and J genes are TRBV6-1 and TRBJ2-1; TRBD1 aligns across 10 bases. CDR1 is MNHNS and CDR2 is SASEGT in the germline V gene. Trimming removed 4 bases from V and 8 bases from J; junction bases left unmatched: 8. This CDR3 comprises 15 residues. The CDR3: CASSVSTGGWHEQFF. Here the CDR3 DNA reads TGTGCCAGCAGTGTTTCGACAGGGGGCTGGCATGAGCAGTTCTTC.

This chain joins TRBV2 and TRBJ2-2; 7 bases are shared with TRBD1. The trim removed 3 bases at V and 6 bases at J, leaving 4 bases unmatched. Per the germline V gene, CDR1 is SNHLY and CDR2 is FYNNEI. This CDR3 region has 14 residues. In DNA form, the CDR3 reads TGTGCCAGCAGTGATTGGCAGGGGGCCGGGGAGCTGTTTTTT. It is translated as CASSDWQGAGELFF.

The rearrangement joins TRBV7-2 to TRBJ2-7, with 9 bases matching TRBD2. The CDR3 covers 16 residues. Germline V gene data show CDR1 as SGHTA and CDR2 as FQGNSA. The trim removed 3 bases at V and 0 bases at J, leaving 6 bases unmatched. Here the CDR3 DNA reads TGTGCCAGCAGCTTCCTAGCGGGGACCCTCTCCTACGAGCAGTACTTC. Protein: CASSFLAGTLSYEQYF.

This clone was seen once. The chain couples TRBV6-1 to TRBJ1-5; 7 bases align to TRBD1. Germline loops: CDR1 MNHNS, CDR2 SASEGT. This CDR3 spans 15 amino acids. The J segment lost 1 base and the V segment lost 6 bases, leaving 6 bases of the junction unmatched. Written as DNA, the CDR3 is TGTGCCAGCAGGGGGGACAGCTACAGCAATCAGCCCCAGCATTTT. The encoded protein is CASRGDSYSNQPQHF.

This clone showed up just once. The chain uses TRBV19 and TRBJ2-2; D is unclear. The CDR3 spans 11 residues. Germline CDR1 LNHDA, CDR2 SQIVND (reference sequence). Deletions cut 7 bases from V and 8 bases from J, with 8 bases between. As DNA, the CDR3 is TGTGCCAGTACCCGTTATGGGGAGCTGTTTTTT. Translating it yields CASTRYGELFF.

V usage is TRBV6-1 and J usage is TRBJ1-1; TRBD1 matches 8 bases. The V segment lost 3 bases and the J segment 3 bases; nucleotides outside the gene matches: 3. The CDR3 loop spans 14 amino acids. The V gene's germline CDR1 is MNHNS and CDR2 SASEGT. CDR3 nucleotide sequence: TGTGCCAGCAGTGACAGGGGGCTGTACACTGAAGCTTTCTTT. It specifies CASSDRGLYTEAFF.

The chain couples TRBV19 to TRBJ1-1, with D perhaps TRBD1 (5 bases). This CDR3 contains 15 residues. Germline CDR1 reads LNHDA; CDR2 reads SQIVND (reference sequence). V was cut by 0 bases and J by 0 bases, with 8 bases left in between. CDR3 sequence reads: CASSIEWTMNTEAFF. In DNA form, the CDR3 reads TGTGCCAGTAGTATAGAATGGACAATGAACACTGAAGCTTTCTTT.